The clone carrying this T cell receptor beta chain was detected only a few times. The antigen is undetermined. The data are from a study of CD8 T cells in ankylosing spondylitis. General observations from the study: Seven or eight highly homologous variants formed a TCR beta motif that appeared characteristic of ankylosing spondylitis blood.

Each CDR3 protein gets one entry after TCRdb re-called the 5' RACE reads with MiXCR. The sample lists a few hundred thousand distinct CDR3 sequences; under 8.5% were seen once. V lost 4 bases and J 4 bases, leaving 6 bases between the germline ends. The CDR3 is 12 residues long. Germline V gene sequence: CDR1 SGHAT, CDR2 FQNNGV. This receptor was identified in a male donor with ankylosing spondylitis. Sequenced material: blood, either unsorted or a sorted T cell fraction (not recorded which). The chain links TRBV11-2 to TRBJ2-3; D ambiguous. DNA of the CDR3: TGTGCCAGCAGCTCCATACCAGATACGCAGTATTTT. Translated: CASSSIPDTQYF.